The sequence of this TCR beta chain was determined in a study of CD8 T cells in ankylosing spondylitis. Study-wide results and caveats: Previously reported in reactive arthritis synovial fluid and blood were some of the motif variants.

MiXCR was run by TCRdb on the 5' RACE reads, yielding one entry per CDR3 protein. The sample lists tens of thousands of distinct CDR3 sequences, 5.3% occurring once. This clonotype came up many times. Its antigen is unidentified. Sequences were obtained from blood, either unsorted or a sorted T cell fraction (not recorded which). The clonotype comes from a male donor with ankylosing spondylitis or in good health (not recorded which).

The CDR3: CASSLVQAGDEQFF. CDR3 nucleotide sequence: TGCGCCAGCAGCTTGGTTCAGGCTGGCGATGAGCAGTTCTTC. The chain combines TRBV5-1 with TRBJ2-1, with no clear D. The CDR3 has 14 amino acids. CDR1 is SGHRS, CDR2 YFSETQ, per germline. V gave up 0 bases and J gave up 8 bases, with 12 bases separating them.